This TCR beta chain was recovered during a study of control samples from healthy donors and cancer patients. The repertoire was sequenced with immunoSEQ multiplex PCR; TCRdb's copy has only in-frame clones and lacks some. Of around 170,000 clones detected, 88% appear once; the ten largest clones hold around 5%. CDR3 size: 13 residues. Trimming left V 4 bases short and J 3 bases short, with 5 bases between. In germline, CDR1 is KGHDR, CDR2 SFDVKD. This clonotype was obtained from a woman younger than 45 in good health. This sequence joins TRBV24-1 and TRBJ1-4; D remains unclear. The sample consisted of blood. Written as DNA, the CDR3 is TGTGCCACCAGTGAGGGGTCTAATGAAAAACTGTTTTTT. Translating gives CATSEGSNEKLFF.